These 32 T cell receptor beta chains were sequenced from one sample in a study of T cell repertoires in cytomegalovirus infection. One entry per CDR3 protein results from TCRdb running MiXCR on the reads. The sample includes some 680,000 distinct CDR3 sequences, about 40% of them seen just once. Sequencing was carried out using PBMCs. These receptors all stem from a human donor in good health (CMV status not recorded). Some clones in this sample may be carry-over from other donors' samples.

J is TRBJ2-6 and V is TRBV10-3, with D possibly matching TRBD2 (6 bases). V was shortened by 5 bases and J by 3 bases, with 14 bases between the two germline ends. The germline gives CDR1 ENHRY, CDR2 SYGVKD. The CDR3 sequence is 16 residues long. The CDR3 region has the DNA TGTGCCATCAGTCCCGGGAGCATGGGTGGGGCCAACGTCCTGACTTTC. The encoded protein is CAISPGSMGGANVLTF.

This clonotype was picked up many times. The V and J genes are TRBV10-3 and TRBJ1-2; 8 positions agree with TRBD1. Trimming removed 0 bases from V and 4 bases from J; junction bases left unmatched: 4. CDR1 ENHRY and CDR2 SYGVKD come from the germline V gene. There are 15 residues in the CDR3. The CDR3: CAISESGTGFYGYTF. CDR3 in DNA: TGTGCCATCAGTGAGTCCGGGACAGGCTTCTATGGCTACACCTTC.

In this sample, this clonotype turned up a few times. CDR3 coding DNA: TGCAGTGCTAGACACGGTACTCAGCCCCAGCATTTT. The encoded protein is CSARHGTQPQHF. The rearrangement joins TRBV20-1 to TRBJ1-5; D remains ambiguous. This CDR3 contains 12 residues. CDR1 DFQATT and CDR2 SNEGSKA come from the germline V gene (reference sequence). Trimming cost V 2 bases and J 6 bases, with 8 bases left between them.

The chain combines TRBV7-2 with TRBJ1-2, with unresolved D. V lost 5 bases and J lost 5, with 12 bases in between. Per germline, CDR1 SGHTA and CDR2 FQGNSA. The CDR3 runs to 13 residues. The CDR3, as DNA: TGTGCCAGCAGCCCCCGGAGAGCTTATGGCTACACCTTC. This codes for CASSPRRAYGYTF.

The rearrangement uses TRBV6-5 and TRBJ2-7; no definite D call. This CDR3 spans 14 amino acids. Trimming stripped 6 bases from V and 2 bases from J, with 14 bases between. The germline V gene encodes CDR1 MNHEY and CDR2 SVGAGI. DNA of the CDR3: TGTGCCAGCAGGCCGCGGAGCGCCGCCTACGAGCAGTACTTC. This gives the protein CASRPRSAAYEQYF.

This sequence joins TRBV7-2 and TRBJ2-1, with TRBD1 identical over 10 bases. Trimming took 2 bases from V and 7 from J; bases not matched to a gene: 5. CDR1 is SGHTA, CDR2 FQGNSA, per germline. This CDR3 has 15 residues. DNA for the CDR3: TGTGCCAGCAGCTTACATGGGACAGGGGAGAATGAGCAGTTCTTC. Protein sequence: CASSLHGTGENEQFF.

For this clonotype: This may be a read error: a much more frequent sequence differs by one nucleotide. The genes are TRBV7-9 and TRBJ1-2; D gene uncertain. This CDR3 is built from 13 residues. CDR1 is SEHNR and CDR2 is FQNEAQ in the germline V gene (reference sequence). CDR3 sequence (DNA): TGTGCCAGCAGCGATGGGGTTAACTATTGCTACACCTTC. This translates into CASSDGVNYCYTF.

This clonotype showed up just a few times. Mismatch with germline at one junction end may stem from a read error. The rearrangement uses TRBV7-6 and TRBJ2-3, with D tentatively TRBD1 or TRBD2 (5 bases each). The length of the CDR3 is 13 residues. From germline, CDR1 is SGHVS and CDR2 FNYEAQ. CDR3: CASSLTRDGEHNF. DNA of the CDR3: TGTGCCAGCAGCTTAACCCGGGACGGTGAACATAATTTT.

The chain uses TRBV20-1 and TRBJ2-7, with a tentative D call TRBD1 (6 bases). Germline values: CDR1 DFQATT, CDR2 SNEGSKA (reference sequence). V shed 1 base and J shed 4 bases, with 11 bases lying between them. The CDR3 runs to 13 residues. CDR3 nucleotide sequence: TGCAGTGCTAGAGGTAGTAGGGGGTACGAGCAGTACTTC. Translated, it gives CSARGSRGYEQYF.

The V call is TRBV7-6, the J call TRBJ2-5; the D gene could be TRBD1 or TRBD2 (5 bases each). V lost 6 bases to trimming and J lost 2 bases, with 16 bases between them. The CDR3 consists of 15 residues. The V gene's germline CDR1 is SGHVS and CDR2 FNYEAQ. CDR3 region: CASSHPRDVQETQYF. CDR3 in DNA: TGTGCCAGCAGTCACCCCCGGGACGTACAAGAGACCCAGTACTTC. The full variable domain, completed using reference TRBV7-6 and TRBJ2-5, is GAGVSQSPRYKVTKRGQDVALRCDPISGHVSLYWYRQALGQGPEFLTYFNYEAQQDKSGLPNDRFSAERPEGSISTLTIQRTEQRDSAMYRCASSHPRDVQETQYFGPGTRLLVL.

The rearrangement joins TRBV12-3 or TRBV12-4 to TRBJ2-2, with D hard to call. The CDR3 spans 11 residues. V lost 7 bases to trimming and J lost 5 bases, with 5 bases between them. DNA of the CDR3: TGTGCCAGCAAGGAAACCGGGGAGCTGTTTTTT. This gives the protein CASKETGELFF.

CDR3 sequence reads: CASSSPGAGGTDTQYF. The CDR3 region has the DNA TGTGCCAGCAGTTCTCCGGGGGCGGGGGGCACAGATACGCAGTATTTT. V gene TRBV28 combines with J gene TRBJ2-3; weak D call: TRBD2 (7 bases). Germline values: CDR1 MDHEN, CDR2 SYDVKM. Trimming pared 4 bases from V and 1 base from J, leaving 15 bases between. CDR3 length: 16 residues.

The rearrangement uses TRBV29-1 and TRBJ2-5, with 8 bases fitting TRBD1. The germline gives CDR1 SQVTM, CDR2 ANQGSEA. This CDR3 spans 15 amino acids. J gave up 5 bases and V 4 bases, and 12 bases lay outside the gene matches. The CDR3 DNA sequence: TGCAGCGTTGCAGGAGGACAGGGTCTTCAGGAGACCCAGTACTTC. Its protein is CSVAGGQGLQETQYF. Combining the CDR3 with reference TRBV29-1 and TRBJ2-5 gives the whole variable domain SAVISQKPSRDICQRGTSLTIQCQVDSQVTMMFWYRQQPGQSLTLIATANQGSEATYESGFVIDKFPISRPNLTFSTLTVSNMSPEDSSIYLCSVAGGQGLQETQYFGPGTRLLVL.

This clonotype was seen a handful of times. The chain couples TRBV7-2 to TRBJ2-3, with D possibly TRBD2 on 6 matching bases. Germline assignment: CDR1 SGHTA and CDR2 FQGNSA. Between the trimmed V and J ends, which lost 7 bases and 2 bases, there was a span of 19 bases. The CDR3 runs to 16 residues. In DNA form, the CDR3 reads TGTGCCAGCATCGCTCCCGGGACTTTGGTCACAGATACGCAGTATTTT. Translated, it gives CASIAPGTLVTDTQYF.

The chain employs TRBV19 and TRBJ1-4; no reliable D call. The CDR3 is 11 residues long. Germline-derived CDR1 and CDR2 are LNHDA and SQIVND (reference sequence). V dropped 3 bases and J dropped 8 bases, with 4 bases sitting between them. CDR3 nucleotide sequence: TGTGCCAGTAGTATGGGGGAAAAACTGTTTTTT. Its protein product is CASSMGEKLFF.

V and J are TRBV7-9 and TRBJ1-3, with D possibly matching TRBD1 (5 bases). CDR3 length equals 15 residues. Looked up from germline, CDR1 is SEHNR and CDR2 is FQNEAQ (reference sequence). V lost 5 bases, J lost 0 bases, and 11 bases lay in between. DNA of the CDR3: TGTGCCAGCAGCCCCGACGGGGGCTCTGGAAACACCATATATTTT. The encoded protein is CASSPDGGSGNTIYF.

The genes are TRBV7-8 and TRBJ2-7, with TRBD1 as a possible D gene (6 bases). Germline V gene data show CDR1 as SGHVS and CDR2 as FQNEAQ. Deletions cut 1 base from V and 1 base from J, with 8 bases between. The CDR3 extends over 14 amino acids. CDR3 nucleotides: TGTGCCAGCAGCTTAGGGGACAAGTCCTACGAGCAGTACTTC. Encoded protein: CASSLGDKSYEQYF. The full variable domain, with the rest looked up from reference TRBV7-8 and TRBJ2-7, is GAGVSQSPRYKVAKRGQDVALRCDPISGHVSLFWYQQALGQGPEFLTYFQNEAQLDKSGLPSDRFFAERPEGSVSTLKIQRTQQEDSAVYLCASSLGDKSYEQYFGPGTRLTVT.

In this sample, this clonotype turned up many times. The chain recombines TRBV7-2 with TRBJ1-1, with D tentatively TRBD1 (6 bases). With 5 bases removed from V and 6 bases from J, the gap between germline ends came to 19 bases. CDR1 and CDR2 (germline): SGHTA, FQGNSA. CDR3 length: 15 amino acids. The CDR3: CASSPLGEGVSEAFF. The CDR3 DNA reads TGTGCCAGCAGCCCCCTCGGGGAGGGGGTGTCTGAAGCTTTCTTT.

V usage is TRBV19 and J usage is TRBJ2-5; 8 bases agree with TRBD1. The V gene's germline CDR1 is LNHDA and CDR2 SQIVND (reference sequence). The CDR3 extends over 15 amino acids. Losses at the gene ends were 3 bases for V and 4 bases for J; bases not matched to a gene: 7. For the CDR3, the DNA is TGTGCCAGTAGTATGGCGTCGACAGGGGTAGAGACCCAGTACTTC. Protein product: CASSMASTGVETQYF.

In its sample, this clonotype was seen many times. The CDR3 here is CASSTGQSMNTEAFF. The CDR3 DNA sequence: TGTGCCAGCAGCACGGGACAGTCCATGAACACTGAAGCTTTCTTT. This chain links TRBV7-8 with TRBJ1-1; 7 bases are a match to TRBD1. V trimming: 5 bases; J trimming: 0 bases; junction bases outside the gene matches: 6. The CDR3 extends over 15 amino acids. Germline-derived CDR1 and CDR2 are SGHVS and FQNEAQ.

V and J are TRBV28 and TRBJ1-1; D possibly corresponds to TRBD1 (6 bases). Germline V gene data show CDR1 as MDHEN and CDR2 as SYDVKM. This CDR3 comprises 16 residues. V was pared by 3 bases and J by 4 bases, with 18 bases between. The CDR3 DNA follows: TGTGCCAGCAGTTTTTCTGCGACAGGACGGCGCACTGAAGCTTTCTTT. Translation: CASSFSATGRRTEAFF.

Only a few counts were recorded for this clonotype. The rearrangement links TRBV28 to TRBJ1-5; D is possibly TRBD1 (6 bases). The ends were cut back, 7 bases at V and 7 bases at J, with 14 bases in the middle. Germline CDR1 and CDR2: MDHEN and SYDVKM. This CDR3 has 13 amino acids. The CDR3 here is CASTWTAGQPQHF. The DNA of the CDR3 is TGTGCCAGCACGTGGACAGCGGGCCAGCCCCAGCATTTT. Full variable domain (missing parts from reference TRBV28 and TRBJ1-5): DVKVTQSSRYLVKRTGEKVFLECVQDMDHENMFWYRQDPGLGLRLIYFSYDVKMKEKGDIPEGYSVSREKKERFSLILESASTNQTSMYLCASTWTAGQPQHFGDGTRLSIL.

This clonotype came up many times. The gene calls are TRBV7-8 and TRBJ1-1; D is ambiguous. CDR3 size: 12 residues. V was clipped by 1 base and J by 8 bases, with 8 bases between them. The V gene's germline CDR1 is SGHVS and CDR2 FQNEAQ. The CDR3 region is CASSLGEGEAFF. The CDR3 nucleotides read TGTGCCAGCAGCTTAGGTGAGGGCGAAGCTTTCTTT.

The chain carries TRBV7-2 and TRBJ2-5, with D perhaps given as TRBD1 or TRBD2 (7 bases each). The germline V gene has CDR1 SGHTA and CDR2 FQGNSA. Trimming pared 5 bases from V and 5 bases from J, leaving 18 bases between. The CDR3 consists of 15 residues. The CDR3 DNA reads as TGTGCCAGCAGCCCCACCCAGGGGGGGCGGGAGACCCAGTACTTC. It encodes CASSPTQGGRETQYF.

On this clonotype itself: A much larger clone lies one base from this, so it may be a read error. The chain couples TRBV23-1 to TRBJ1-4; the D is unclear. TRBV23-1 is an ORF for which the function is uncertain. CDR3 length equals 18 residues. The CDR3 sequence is CASSQPRTARRTNEKMFF. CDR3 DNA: TGCGCCAGCAGTCAACCAAGGACGGCCCGGAGGACTAATGAAAAAATGTTTTTT.

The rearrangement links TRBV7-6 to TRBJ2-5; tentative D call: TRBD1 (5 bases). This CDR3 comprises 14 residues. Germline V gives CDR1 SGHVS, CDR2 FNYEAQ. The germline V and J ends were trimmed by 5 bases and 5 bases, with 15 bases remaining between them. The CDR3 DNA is TGTGCCAGCAGCCCCAGGGTAGAGGTGGAGACCCAGTACTTC. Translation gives CASSPRVEVETQYF.

Here the CDR3 reads CASTRDRVENEQFF. In DNA form, the CDR3 reads TGTGCCAGCACCCGGGACAGGGTCGAGAATGAGCAGTTCTTC. This chain uses TRBV12-3 or TRBV12-4 with TRBJ2-1; 9 nucleotides align to TRBD1. The CDR3 extends over 14 amino acids. Losses at the gene ends were 7 bases for V and 7 bases for J; bases not matched to a gene: 8.

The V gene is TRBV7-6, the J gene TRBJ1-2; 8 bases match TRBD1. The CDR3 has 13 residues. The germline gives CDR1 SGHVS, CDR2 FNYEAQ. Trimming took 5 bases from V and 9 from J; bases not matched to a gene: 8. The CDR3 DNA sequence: TGTGCCAGCAGCGAGACAGGGGCCGGAAGCTACACCTTC. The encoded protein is CASSETGAGSYTF. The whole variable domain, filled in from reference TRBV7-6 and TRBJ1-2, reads GAGVSQSPRYKVTKRGQDVALRCDPISGHVSLYWYRQALGQGPEFLTYFNYEAQQDKSGLPNDRFSAERPEGSISTLTIQRTEQRDSAMYRCASSETGAGSYTFGSGTRLTVV.

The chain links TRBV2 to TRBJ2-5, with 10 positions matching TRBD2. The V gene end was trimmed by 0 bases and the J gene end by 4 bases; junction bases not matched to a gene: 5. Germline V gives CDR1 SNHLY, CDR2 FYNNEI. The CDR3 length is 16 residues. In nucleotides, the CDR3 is TGTGCCAGCAGTGAAGCAGAGCGGGGGGGTAGAGAGACCCAGTACTTC. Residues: CASSEAERGGRETQYF.

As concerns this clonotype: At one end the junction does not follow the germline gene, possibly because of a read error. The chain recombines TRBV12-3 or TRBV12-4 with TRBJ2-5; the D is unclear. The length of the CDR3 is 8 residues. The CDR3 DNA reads TGTGCCAGCAGTTTAGCGTGCTTC. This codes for CASSLACF.

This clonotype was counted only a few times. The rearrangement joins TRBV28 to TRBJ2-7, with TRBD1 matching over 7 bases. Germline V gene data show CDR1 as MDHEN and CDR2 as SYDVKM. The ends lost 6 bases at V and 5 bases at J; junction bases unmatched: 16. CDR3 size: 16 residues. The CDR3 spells CASSLPMTGRGNEQYF. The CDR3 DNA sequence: TGTGCCAGCAGCCTTCCCATGACAGGGCGCGGTAACGAGCAGTACTTC.

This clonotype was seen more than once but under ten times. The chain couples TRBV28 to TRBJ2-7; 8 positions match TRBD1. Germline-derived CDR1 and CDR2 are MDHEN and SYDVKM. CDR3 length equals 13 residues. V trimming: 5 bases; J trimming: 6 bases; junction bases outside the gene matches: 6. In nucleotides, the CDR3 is TGTGCCAGCAGTCCCCGACAGGGGTTCGAGCAGTACTTC. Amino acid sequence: CASSPRQGFEQYF.